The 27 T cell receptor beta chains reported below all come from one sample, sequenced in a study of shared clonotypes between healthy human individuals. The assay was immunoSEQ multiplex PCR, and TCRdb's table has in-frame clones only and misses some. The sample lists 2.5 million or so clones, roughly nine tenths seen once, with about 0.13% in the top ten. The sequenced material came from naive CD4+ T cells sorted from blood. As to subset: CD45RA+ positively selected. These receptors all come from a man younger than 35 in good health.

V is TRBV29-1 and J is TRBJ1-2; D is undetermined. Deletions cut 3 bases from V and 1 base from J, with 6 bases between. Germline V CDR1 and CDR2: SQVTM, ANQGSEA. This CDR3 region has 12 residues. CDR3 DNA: TGCAGCGTTGAGTCGGTTAACTATGGCTACACCTTC. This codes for CSVESVNYGYTF.

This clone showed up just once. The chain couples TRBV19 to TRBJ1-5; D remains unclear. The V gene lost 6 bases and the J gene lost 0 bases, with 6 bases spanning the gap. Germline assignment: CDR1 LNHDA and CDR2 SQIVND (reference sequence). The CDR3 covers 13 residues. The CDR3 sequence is CASSPHSNQPQHF. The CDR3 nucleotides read TGTGCCAGTAGCCCCCATAGCAATCAGCCCCAGCATTTT.

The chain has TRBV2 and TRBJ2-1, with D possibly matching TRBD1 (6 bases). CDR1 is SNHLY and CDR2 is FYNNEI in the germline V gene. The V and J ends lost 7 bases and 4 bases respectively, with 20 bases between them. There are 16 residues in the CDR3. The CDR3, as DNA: TGTGCCAGCACATCTTCAGGGCAGGGGATTTACAATGAGCAGTTCTTC. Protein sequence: CASTSSGQGIYNEQFF.

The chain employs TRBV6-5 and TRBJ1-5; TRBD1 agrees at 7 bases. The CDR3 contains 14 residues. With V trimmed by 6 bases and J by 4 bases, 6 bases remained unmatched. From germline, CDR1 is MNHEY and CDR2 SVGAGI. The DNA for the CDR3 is TGTGCCAGCAGCAGAGGGACAGCTAATCAGCCCCAGCATTTT. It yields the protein CASSRGTANQPQHF.

The CDR3 protein is CASSDSGRASTDTQYF. In DNA, the CDR3 is TGTGCCAGCAGCGATAGCGGGAGGGCTAGCACAGATACGCAGTATTTT. The rearrangement uses TRBV13 and TRBJ2-3, with TRBD2 matching 11 bases. The V gene end was trimmed by 5 bases and the J gene end by 0 bases; junction bases not matched to a gene: 4. The germline CDR1 and CDR2 sequences are PRHDT and FYEKMQ (reference sequence). The CDR3 is made up of 16 amino acids.

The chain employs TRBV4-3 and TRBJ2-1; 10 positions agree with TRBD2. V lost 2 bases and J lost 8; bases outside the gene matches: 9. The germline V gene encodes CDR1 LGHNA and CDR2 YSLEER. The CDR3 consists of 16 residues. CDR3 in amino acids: CASSQLPGLALDEQFF. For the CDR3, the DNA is TGCGCCAGCAGCCAACTTCCGGGACTAGCGCTTGATGAGCAGTTCTTC.

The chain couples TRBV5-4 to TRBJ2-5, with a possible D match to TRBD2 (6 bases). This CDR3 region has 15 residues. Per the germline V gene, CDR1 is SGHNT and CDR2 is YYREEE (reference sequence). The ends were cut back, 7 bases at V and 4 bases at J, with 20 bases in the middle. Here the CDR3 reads CASGDEEGLVETQYF. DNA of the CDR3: TGTGCCAGCGGCGACGAGGAGGGCCTTGTAGAGACCCAGTACTTC. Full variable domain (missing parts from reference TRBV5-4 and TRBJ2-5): ETGVTQSPTHLIKTRGQQVTLRCSSQSGHNTVSWYQQALGQGPQFIFQYYREEENGRGNFPPRFSGLQFPNYSSELNVNALELDDSALYLCASGDEEGLVETQYFGPGTRLLVL.

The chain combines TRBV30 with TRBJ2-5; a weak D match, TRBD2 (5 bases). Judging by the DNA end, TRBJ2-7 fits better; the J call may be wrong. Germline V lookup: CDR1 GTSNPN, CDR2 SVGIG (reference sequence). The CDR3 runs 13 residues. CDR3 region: CAWNRAGPYEQYF. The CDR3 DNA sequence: TGTGCCTGGAACCGGGCGGGCCCCTACGAGCAGTACTTC.

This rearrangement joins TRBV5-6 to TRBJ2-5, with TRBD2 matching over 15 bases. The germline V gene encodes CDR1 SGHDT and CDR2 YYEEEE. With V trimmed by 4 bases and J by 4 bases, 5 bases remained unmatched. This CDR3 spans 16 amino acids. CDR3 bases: TGTGCCAGCAGCGGGGGGACTAGCGGGAGGCTAGAGACCCAGTACTTC. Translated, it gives CASSGGTSGRLETQYF.

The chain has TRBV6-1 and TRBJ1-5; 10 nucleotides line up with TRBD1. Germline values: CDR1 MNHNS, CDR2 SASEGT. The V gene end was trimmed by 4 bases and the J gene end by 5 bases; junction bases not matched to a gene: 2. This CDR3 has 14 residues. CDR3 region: CASSGQGAHQPQHF. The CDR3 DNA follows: TGTGCCAGCAGTGGACAGGGGGCGCATCAGCCCCAGCATTTT.

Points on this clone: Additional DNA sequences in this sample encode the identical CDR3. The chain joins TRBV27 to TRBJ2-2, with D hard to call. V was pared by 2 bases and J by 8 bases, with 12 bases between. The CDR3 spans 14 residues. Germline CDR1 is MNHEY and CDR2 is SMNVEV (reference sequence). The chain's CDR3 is CASSLAAGTGELFF. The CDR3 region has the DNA TGTGCCAGCAGTTTAGCCGCAGGAACGGGGGAGCTGTTTTTT.

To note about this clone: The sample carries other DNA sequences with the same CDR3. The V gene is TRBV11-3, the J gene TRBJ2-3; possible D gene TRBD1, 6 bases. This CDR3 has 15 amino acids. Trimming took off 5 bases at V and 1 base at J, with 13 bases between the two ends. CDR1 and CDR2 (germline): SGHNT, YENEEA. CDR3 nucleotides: TGTGCCAGCAGCCTTGGGGGCCGGGGCACAGATACGCAGTATTTT. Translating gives CASSLGGRGTDTQYF.

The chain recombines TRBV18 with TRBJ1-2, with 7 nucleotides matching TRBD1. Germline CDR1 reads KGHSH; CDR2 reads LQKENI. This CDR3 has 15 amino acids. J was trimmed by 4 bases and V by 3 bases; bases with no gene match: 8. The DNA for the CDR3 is TGTGCCAGCTCACCGATGGAGGGGGCGGGCTATGGCTACACCTTC. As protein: CASSPMEGAGYGYTF.

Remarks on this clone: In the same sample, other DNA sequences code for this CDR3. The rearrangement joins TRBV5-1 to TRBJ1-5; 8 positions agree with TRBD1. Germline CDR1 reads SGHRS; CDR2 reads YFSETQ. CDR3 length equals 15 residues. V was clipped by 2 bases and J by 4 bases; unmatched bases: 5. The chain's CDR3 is CASSLGTGGNQPQHF. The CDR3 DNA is TGCGCCAGCAGCTTAGGTACAGGGGGGAATCAGCCCCAGCATTTT.

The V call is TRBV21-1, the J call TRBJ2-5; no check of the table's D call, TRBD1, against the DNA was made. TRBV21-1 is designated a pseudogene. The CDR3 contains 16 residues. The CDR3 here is CASSKSATGGSGTQYF. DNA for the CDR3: TGTGCCAGCAGCAAATCGGCAACAGGGGGTAGTGGGACCCAGTACTTC.

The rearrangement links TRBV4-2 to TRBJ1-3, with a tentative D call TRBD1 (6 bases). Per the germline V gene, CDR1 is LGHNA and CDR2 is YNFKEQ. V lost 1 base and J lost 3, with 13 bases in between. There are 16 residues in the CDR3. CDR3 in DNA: TGTGCCAGCAGCCAAGTACTAGGAGGGGGTGGAAACACCATATATTTT. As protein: CASSQVLGGGGNTIYF.

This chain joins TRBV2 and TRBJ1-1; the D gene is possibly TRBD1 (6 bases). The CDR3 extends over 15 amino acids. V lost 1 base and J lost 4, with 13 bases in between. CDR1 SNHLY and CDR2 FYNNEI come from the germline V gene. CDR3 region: CASSEEGGLGTEAFF. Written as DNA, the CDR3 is TGTGCCAGCAGTGAAGAGGGGGGCCTGGGCACTGAAGCTTTCTTT.

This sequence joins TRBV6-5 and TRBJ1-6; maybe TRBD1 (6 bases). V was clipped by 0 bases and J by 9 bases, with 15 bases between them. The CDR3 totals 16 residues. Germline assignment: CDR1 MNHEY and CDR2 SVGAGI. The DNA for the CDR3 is TGTGCCAGCAGTTACTCTAACAGGGCGGGCTCTTCACCCCTCCACTTT. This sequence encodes CASSYSNRAGSSPLHF.

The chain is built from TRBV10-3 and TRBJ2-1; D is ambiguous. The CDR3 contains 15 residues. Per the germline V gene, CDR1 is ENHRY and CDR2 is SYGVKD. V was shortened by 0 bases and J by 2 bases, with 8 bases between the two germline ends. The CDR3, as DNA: TGTGCCATCAGTGAGTCAGGCGGCCCCTACAATGAGCAGTTCTTC. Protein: CAISESGGPYNEQFF.

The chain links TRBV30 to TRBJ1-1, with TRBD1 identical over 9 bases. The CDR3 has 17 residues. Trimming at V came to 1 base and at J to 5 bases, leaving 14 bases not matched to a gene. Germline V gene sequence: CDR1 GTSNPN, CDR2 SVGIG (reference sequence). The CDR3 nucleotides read TGTGCCTGGAGTGCTACCGGGACAGGGTCGGTCTTGACTGAAGCTTTCTTT. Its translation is CAWSATGTGSVLTEAFF.

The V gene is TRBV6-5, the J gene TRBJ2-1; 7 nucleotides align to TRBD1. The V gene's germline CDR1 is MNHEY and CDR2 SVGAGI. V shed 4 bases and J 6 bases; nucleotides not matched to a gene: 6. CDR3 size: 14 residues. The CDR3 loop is CASSSPDRLNEQFF. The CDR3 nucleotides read TGTGCCAGCAGTTCCCCGGACAGGCTCAATGAGCAGTTCTTC.

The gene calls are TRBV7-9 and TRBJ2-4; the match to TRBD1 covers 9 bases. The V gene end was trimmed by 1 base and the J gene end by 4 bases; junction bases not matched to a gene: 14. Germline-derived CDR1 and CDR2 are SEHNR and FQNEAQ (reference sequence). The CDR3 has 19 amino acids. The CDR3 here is CASSLDNIQGQGSKNIQYF. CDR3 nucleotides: TGTGCCAGCAGCTTAGATAACATCCAGGGACAGGGTTCAAAAAACATTCAGTACTTC.

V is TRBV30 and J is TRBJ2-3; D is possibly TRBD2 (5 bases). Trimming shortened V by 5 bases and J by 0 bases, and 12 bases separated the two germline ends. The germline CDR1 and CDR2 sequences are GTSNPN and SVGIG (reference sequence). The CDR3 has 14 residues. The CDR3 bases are TGTGCCTGGGGGAGAGTCGTTAGCACAGATACGCAGTATTTT. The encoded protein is CAWGRVVSTDTQYF.

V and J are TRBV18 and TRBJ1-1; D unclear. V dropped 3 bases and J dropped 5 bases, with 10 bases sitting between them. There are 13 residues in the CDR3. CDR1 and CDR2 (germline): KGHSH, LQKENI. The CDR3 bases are TGTGCCAGCTCACCCGTTCGGGAGACTGAAGCTTTCTTT. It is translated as CASSPVRETEAFF.

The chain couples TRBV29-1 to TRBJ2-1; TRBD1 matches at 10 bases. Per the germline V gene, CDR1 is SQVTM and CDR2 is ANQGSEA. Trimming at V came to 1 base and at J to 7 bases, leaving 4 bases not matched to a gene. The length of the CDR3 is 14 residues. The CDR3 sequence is CSVEGQGAWNEQFF. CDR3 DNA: TGCAGCGTTGAAGGACAGGGGGCATGGAATGAGCAGTTCTTC.

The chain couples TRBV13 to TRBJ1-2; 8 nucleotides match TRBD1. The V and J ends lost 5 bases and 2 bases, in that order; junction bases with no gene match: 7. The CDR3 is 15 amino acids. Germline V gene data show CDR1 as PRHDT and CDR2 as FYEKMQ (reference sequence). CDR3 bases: TGTGCCAGCAGCCTACGGGACAGGAGAAACTATGGCTACACCTTC. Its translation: CASSLRDRRNYGYTF.

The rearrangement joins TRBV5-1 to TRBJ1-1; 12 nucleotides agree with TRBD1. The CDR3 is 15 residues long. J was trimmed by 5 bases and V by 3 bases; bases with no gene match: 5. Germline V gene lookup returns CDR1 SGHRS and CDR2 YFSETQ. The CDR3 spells CASSWGQGASTEAFF. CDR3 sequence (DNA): TGCGCCAGCAGCTGGGGACAGGGGGCTAGTACTGAAGCTTTCTTT.